This TCR beta chain was captured by sequencing in a study of shared clonotypes between healthy human individuals. Turning to this clone: Antigen unknown.

From CD4+ cells came CD45RA+ naive and CD45RA-negative memory subsets. This table comes from immunoSEQ multiplex PCR, and its TCRdb copy is limited to in-frame clones, with some not included. The sample consists of over a million clones, about 96% of them appearing once. Study observations and caveats: Several donors held about 5% of naive CD4 clonotypes in common. Naive subsets generally had larger estimated richness than memory subsets.

The germline gives CDR1 SGHTA, CDR2 FQGNSA. V lost 5 bases and J 11 bases, leaving 16 bases between the germline ends. The CDR3 covers 12 residues. This TCR came from a man in his thirties or forties in good health. The sequenced sample was naive CD4+ T cells sorted from blood. The subset is: CD45RA+ positively selected. This chain connects TRBV7-2 to TRBJ2-7, with a possible D match to TRBD2 (5 bases). CDR3 amino acids: CASSGRGKEEYF. In nucleotides, the CDR3 is TGTGCCAGCAGCGGTAGAGGGAAAGAGGAGTACTTC.